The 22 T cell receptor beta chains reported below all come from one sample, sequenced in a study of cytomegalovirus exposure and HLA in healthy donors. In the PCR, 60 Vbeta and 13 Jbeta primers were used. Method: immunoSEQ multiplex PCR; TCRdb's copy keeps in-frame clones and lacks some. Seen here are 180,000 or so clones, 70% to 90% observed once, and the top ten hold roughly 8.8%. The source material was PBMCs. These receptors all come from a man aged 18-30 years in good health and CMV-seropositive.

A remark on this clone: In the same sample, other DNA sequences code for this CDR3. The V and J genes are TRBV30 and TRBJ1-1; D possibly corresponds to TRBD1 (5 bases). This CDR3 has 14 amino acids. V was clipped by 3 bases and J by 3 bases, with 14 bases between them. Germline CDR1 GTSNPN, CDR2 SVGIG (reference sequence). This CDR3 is CAWSEETVDTEAFF. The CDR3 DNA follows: TGTGCCTGGAGCGAAGAGACAGTCGACACTGAAGCTTTCTTT. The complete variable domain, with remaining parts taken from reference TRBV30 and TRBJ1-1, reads SQTIHQWPATLVQPVGSPLSLECTVEGTSNPNLYWYRQAAGRGLQLLFYSVGIGQISSEVPQNLSASRPQDRQFILSSKKLLLSDSGFYLCAWSEETVDTEAFFGQGTRLTVV.

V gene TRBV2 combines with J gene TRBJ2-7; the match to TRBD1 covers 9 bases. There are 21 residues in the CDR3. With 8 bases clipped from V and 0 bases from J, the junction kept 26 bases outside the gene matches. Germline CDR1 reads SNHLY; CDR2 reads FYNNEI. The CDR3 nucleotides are TGTGCCAGCCTAGGACAGGGGCCGGCGGTTGGGTCGAACCGTCTCTCCTACGAGCAGTACTTC. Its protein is CASLGQGPAVGSNRLSYEQYF. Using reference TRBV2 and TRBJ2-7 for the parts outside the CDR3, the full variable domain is EPEVTQTPSHQVTQMGQEVILRCVPISNHLYFYWYRQILGQKVEFLVSFYNNEISEKSEIFDDQFSVERPDGSNFTLKIRSTKLEDSAMYFCASLGQGPAVGSNRLSYEQYFGPGTRLTVT.

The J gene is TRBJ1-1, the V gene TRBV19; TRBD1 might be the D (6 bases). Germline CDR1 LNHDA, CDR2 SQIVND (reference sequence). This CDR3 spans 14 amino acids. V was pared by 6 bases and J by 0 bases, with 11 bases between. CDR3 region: CASSPRQVNTEAFF. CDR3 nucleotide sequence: TGTGCCAGTAGCCCCAGACAGGTGAACACTGAAGCTTTCTTT.

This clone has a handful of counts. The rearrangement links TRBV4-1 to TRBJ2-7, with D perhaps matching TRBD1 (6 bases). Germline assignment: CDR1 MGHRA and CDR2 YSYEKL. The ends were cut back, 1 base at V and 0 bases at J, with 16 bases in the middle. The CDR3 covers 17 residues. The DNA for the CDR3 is TGCGCCAGCAGCCAAGTTAAGGGACACACCAGCTCCTACGAGCAGTACTTC. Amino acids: CASSQVKGHTSSYEQYF.

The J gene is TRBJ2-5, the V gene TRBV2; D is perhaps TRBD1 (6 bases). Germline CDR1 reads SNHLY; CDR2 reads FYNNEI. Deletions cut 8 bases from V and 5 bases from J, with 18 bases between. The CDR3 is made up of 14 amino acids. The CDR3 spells CASGQPQSTETQYF. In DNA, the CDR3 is TGTGCCAGCGGACAGCCGCAATCGACGGAGACCCAGTACTTC. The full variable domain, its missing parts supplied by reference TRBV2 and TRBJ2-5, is EPEVTQTPSHQVTQMGQEVILRCVPISNHLYFYWYRQILGQKVEFLVSFYNNEISEKSEIFDDQFSVERPDGSNFTLKIRSTKLEDSAMYFCASGQPQSTETQYFGPGTRLLVL.

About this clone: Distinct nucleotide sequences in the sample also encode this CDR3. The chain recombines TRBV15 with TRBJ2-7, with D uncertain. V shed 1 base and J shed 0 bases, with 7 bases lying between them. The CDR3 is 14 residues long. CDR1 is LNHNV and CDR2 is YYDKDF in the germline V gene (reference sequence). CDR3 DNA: TGTGCCACCAGCAGAGGTGGCACCTCCTACGAGCAGTACTTC. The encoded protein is CATSRGGTSYEQYF.

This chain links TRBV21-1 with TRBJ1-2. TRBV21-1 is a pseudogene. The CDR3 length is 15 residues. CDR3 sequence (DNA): TGTGCCAGCAGCAAACGTCCGGTACTTAACTATGGCTACACCTTC. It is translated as CASSKRPVLNYGYTF.

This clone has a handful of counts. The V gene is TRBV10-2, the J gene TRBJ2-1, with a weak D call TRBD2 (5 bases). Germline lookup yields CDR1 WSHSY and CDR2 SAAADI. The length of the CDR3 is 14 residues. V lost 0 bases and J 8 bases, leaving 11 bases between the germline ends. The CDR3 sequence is CASSESPVRDEQFF. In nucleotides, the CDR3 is TGCGCCAGCAGTGAGTCGCCGGTGAGGGATGAGCAGTTCTTC.

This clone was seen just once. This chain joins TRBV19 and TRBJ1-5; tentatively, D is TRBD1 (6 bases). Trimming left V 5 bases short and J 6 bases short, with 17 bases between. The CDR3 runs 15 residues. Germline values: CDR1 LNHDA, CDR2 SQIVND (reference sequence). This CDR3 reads CASSLIRDTLQPQHF. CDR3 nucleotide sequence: TGTGCCAGTAGTCTAATCCGGGACACTCTTCAGCCCCAGCATTTT.

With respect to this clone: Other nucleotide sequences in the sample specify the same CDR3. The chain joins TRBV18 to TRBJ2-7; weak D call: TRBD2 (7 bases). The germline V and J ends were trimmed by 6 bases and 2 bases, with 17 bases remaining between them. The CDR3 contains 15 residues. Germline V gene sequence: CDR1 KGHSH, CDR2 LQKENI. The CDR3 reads CASSQGEGGAYEQYF. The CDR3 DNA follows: TGTGCCAGCTCTCAGGGAGAAGGGGGGGCCTACGAGCAGTACTTC.

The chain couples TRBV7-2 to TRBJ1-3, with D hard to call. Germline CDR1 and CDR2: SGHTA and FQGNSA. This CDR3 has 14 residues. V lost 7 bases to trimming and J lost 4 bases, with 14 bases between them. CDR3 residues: CASNLGGQGNTIYF. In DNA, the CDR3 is TGTGCCAGCAACCTCGGAGGGCAGGGAAACACCATATATTTT.

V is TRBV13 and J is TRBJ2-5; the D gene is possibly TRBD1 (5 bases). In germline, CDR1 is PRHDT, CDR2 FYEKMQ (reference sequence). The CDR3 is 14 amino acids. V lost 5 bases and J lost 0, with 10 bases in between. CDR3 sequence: CASSPRTNQETQYF. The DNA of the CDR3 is TGTGCCAGCAGCCCCCGGACAAACCAAGAGACCCAGTACTTC.

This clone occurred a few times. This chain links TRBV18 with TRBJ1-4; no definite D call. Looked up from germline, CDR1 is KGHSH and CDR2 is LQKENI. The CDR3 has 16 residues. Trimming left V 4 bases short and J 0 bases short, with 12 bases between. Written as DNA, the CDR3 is TGTGCCAGCTCACAGCTAAACGTTGCAACTAATGAAAAACTGTTTTTT. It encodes CASSQLNVATNEKLFF.

The CDR3 nucleotides are TGCGCCAGCAGCACCCCGCAGGGGAACAATGAGCAGTTCTTC. This sequence encodes CASSTPQGNNEQFF. The gene calls are TRBV5-1 and TRBJ2-1, with a weak D call TRBD1 (6 bases). Trimming removed 4 bases from V and 5 bases from J, with 13 bases in between. The germline V gene has CDR1 SGHRS and CDR2 YFSETQ. This CDR3 region has 14 residues.

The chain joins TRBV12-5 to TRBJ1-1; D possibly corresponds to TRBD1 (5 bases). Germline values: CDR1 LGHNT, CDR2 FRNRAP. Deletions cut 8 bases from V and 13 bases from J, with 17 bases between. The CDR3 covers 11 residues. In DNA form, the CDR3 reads TGTGCTAGTTGGGGCGGTTTTAGTGTTTTCTTT. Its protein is CASWGGFSVFF. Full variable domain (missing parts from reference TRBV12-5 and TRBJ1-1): DARVTQTPRHKVTEMGQEVTMRCQPILGHNTVFWYRQTMMQGLELLAYFRNRAPLDDSGMPKDRFSAEMPDATLATLKIQPSEPRDSAVYFCASWGGFSVFFGQGTRLTVV.

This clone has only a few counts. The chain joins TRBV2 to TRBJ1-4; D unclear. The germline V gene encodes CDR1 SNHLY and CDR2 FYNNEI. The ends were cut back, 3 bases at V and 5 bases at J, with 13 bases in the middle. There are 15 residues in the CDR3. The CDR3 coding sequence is TGTGCCAGCAGTGAGGCCCCCACCCCAAATGAAAAACTGTTTTTT. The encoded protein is CASSEAPTPNEKLFF.

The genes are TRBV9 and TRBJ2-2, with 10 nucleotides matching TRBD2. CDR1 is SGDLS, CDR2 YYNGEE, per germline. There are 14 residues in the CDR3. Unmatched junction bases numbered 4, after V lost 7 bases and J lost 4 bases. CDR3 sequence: CASQAGGSTGELFF. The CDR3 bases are TGTGCCAGCCAAGCGGGGGGGAGCACCGGGGAGCTGTTTTTT.

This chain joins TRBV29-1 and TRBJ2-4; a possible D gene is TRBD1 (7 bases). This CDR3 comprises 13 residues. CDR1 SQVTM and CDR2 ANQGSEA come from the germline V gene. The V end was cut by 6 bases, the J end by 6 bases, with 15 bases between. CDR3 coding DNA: TGCAGCGTCGGAGGGGGCGAGGGAAACATTCAGTACTTC. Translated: CSVGGGEGNIQYF. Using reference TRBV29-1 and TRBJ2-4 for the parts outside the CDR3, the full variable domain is SAVISQKPSRDICQRGTSLTIQCQVDSQVTMMFWYRQQPGQSLTLIATANQGSEATYESGFVIDKFPISRPNLTFSTLTVSNMSPEDSSIYLCSVGGGEGNIQYFGAGTRLSVL.

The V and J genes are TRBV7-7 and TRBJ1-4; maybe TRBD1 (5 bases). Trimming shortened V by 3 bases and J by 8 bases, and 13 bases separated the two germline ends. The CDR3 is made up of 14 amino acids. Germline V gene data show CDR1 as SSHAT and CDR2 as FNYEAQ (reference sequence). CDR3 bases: TGTGCCAGCAGCTTGGGGACTCCGGGGGAAAAACTGTTTTTT. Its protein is CASSLGTPGEKLFF.

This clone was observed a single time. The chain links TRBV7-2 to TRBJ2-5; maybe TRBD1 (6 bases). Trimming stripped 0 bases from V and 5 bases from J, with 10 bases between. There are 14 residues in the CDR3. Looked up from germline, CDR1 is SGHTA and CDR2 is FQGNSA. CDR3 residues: CASSLAPGVETQYF. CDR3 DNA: TGTGCCAGCAGCTTAGCCCCAGGGGTGGAGACCCAGTACTTC.

This chain's CDR3 is CASNGRLRTDTQYF. The CDR3 bases are TGTGCCAGCAACGGAAGACTTCGCACAGATACGCAGTATTTT. The rearrangement joins TRBV2 to TRBJ2-3; no clear D. The CDR3 has 14 amino acids. Trimming shortened V by 7 bases and J by 1 base, and 12 bases separated the two germline ends. CDR1 is SNHLY and CDR2 is FYNNEI in the germline V gene.

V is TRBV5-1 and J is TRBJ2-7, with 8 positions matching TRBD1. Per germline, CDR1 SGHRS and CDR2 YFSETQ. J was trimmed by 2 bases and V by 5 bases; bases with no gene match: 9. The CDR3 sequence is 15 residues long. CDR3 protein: CASRYSGGRTYEQYF. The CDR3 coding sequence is TGCGCCAGCAGGTACTCAGGGGGCCGAACCTACGAGCAGTACTTC.